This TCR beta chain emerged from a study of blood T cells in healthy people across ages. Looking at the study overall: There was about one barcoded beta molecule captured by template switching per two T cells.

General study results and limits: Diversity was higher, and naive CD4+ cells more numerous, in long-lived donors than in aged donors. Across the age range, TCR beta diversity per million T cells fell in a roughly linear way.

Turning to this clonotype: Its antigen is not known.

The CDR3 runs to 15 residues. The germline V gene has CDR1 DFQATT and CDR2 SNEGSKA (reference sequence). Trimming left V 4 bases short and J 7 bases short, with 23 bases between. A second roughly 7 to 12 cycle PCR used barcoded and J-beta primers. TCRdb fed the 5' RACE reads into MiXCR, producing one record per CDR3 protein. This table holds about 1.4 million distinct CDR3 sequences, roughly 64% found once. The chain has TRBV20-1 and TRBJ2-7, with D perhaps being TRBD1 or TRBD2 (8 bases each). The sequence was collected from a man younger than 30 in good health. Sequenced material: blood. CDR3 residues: CSAIWTGREVWEQYF. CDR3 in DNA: TGCAGTGCTATTTGGACAGGGCGGGAGGTATGGGAGCAGTACTTC.